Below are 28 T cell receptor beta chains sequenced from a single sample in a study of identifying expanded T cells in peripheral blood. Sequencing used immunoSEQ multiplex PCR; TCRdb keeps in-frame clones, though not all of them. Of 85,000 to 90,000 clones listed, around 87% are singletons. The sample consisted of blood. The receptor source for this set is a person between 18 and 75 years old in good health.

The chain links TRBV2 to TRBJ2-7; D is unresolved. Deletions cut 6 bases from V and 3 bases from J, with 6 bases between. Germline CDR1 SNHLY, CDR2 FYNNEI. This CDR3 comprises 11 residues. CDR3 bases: TGTGCCAGCAGGGACGGCTACGAGCAGTACTTC. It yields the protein CASRDGYEQYF.

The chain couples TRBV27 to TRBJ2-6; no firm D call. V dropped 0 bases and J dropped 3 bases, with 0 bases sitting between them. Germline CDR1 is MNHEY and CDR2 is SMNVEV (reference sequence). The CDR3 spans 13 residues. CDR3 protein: CASSLSGANVLTF. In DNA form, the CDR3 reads TGTGCCAGCAGTTTATCTGGGGCCAACGTCCTGACTTTC.

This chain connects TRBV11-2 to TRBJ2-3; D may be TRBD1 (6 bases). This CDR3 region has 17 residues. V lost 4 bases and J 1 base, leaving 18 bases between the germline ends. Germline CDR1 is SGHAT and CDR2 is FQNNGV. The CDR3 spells CASSYDLWGRRTDTQYF. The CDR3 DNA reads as TGTGCCAGCAGCTATGACCTTTGGGGGCGACGCACAGATACGCAGTATTTT. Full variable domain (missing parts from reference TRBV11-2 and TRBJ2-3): EAGVAQSPRYKIIEKRQSVAFWCNPISGHATLYWYQQILGQGPKLLIQFQNNGVVDDSQLPKDRFSAERLKGVDSTLKIQPAKLEDSAVYLCASSYDLWGRRTDTQYFGPGTRLTVL.

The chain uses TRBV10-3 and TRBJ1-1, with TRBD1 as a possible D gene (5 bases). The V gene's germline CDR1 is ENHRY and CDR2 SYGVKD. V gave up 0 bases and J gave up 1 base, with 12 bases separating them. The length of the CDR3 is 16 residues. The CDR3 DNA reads TGTGCCATCAGTGAGTCGACGGGGCGAGGGAACACTGAAGCTTTCTTT. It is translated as CAISESTGRGNTEAFF.

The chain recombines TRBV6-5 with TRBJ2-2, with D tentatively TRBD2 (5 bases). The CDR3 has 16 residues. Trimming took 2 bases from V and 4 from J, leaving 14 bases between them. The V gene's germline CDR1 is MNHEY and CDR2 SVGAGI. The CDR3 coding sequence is TGTGCCAGCAGTTACCAAGGGTTTGCGGGCACCGGGGAGCTGTTTTTT. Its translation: CASSYQGFAGTGELFF.

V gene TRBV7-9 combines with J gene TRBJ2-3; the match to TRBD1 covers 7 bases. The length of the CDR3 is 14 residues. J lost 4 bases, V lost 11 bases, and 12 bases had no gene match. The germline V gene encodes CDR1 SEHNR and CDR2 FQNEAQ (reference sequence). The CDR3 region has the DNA TGTGCCGTAACCACCCCAGGGGGAGCAGATACGCAGTATTTT. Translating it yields CAVTTPGGADTQYF.

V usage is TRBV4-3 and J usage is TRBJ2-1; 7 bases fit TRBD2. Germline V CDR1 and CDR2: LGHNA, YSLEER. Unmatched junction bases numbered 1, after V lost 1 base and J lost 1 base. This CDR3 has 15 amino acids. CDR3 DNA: TGCGCCAGCAGCCAAGGCGGGGGATCCTACAATGAGCAGTTCTTC. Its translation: CASSQGGGSYNEQFF.

The CDR3 is CASSDRGGSLAKNIQYF. CDR3 bases: TGTGCCAGCAGTGATAGGGGCGGCTCCCTGGCCAAAAACATTCAGTACTTC. V and J are TRBV2 and TRBJ2-4, with a tentative D call TRBD1 (5 bases). V gave up 3 bases and J gave up 1 base, with 16 bases separating them. This CDR3 contains 17 residues. Germline V gene sequence: CDR1 SNHLY, CDR2 FYNNEI. Based on the CDR3 plus reference TRBV2 and TRBJ2-4, the full variable domain is EPEVTQTPSHQVTQMGQEVILRCVPISNHLYFYWYRQILGQKVEFLVSFYNNEISEKSEIFDDQFSVERPDGSNFTLKIRSTKLEDSAMYFCASSDRGGSLAKNIQYFGAGTRLSVL.

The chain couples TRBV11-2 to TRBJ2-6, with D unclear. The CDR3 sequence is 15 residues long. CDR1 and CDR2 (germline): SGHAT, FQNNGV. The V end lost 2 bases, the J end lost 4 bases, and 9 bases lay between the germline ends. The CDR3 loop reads CASSLRTQGANVLTF. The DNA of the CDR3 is TGTGCCAGCAGCTTACGGACCCAAGGGGCCAACGTCCTGACTTTC.

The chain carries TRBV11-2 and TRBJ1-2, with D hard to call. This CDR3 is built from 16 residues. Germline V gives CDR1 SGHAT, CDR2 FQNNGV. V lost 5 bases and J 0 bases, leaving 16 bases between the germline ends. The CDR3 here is CASSRISSWANYGYTF. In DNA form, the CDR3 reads TGTGCCAGCAGCCGTATTTCCAGCTGGGCTAACTATGGCTACACCTTC.

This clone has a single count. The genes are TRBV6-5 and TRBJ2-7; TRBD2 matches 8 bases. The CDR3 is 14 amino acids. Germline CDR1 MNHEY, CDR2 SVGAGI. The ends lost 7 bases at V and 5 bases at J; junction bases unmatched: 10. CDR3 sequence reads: CASNPRGGLNEQYF. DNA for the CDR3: TGTGCCAGCAACCCCCGGGGGGGCCTCAACGAGCAGTACTTC.

The CDR3 region is CASSLRSDRNPSGANVLTF. The CDR3 nucleotides are TGTGCCAGCAGTTTAAGGTCGGACAGGAACCCCTCTGGGGCCAACGTCCTGACTTTC. The rearrangement links TRBV27 to TRBJ2-6; the match to TRBD1 covers 7 bases. Germline CDR1 and CDR2: MNHEY and SMNVEV (reference sequence). The CDR3 is 19 residues long. J was trimmed by 0 bases and V by 2 bases; bases with no gene match: 10.

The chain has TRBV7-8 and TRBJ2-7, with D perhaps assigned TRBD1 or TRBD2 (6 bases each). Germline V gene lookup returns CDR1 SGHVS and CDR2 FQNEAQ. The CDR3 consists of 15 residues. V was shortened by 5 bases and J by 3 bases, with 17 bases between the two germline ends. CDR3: CASSPYRVGGYEQYF. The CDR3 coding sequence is TGTGCCAGCAGCCCGTACAGGGTGGGGGGCTACGAGCAGTACTTC. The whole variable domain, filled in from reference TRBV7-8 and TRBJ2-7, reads GAGVSQSPRYKVAKRGQDVALRCDPISGHVSLFWYQQALGQGPEFLTYFQNEAQLDKSGLPSDRFFAERPEGSVSTLKIQRTQQEDSAVYLCASSPYRVGGYEQYFGPGTRLTVT.

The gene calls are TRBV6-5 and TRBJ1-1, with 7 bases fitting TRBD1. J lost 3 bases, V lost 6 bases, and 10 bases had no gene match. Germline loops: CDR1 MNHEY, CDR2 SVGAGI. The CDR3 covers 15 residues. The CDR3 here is CASSPGSTGDTEAFF. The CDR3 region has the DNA TGTGCCAGCAGCCCCGGAAGCACAGGGGACACTGAAGCTTTCTTT.

CDR3 sequence: CASSQVASMRGYTF. Written as DNA, the CDR3 is TGTGCCAGCAGCCAAGTCGCCTCGATGAGGGGCTACACCTTC. V usage is TRBV14 and J usage is TRBJ1-2; D gene ambiguous. This CDR3 has 14 residues. Germline lookup yields CDR1 SGHDN and CDR2 FVKESK. V was cut by 1 base and J by 8 bases, with 14 bases left in between. The whole variable domain, remainder taken from reference TRBV14 and TRBJ1-2, is EAGVTQFPSHSVIEKGQTVTLRCDPISGHDNLYWYRRVMGKEIKFLLHFVKESKQDESGMPNNRFLAERTGGTYSTLKVQPAELEDSGVYFCASSQVASMRGYTFGSGTRLTVV.

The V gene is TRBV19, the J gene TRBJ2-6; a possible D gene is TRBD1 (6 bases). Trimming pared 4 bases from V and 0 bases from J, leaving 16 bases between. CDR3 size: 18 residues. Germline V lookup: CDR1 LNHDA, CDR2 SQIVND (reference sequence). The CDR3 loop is CASSTPTGISSGANVLTF. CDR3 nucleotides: TGTGCCAGTAGTACCCCGACAGGAATTAGCTCTGGGGCCAACGTCCTGACTTTC.

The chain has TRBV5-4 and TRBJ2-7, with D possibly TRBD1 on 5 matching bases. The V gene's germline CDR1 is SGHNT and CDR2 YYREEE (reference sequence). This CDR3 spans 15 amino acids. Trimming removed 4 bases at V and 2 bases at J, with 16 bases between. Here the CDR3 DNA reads TGTGCCAGCAGCCTGGGTTCGGCAGGGCCCTACGAGCAGTACTTC. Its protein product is CASSLGSAGPYEQYF.

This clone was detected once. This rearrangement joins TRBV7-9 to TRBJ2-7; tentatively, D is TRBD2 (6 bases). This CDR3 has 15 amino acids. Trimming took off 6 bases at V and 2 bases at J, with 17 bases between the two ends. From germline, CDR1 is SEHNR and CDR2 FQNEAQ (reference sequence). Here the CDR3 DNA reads TGTGCCAGCAGAAAAGGGGACTGGTTTACCTACGAGCAGTACTTC. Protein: CASRKGDWFTYEQYF.

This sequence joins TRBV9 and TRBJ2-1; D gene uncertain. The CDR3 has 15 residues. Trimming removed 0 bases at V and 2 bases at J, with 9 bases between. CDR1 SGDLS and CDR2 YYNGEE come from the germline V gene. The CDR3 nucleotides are TGTGCCAGCAGCGTAGGGTCCTCTACCTACAATGAGCAGTTCTTC. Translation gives CASSVGSSTYNEQFF.

The CDR3 nucleotides are TGTGCCAGCAGCGTAGGTTCGGGGGGGTACGGAAACACCATATATTTT. It specifies CASSVGSGGYGNTIYF. V and J are TRBV9 and TRBJ1-3, with D perhaps TRBD1 (5 bases). The CDR3 length is 16 residues. The V end was cut by 0 bases, the J end by 4 bases, with 14 bases between. Per the germline V gene, CDR1 is SGDLS and CDR2 is YYNGEE.

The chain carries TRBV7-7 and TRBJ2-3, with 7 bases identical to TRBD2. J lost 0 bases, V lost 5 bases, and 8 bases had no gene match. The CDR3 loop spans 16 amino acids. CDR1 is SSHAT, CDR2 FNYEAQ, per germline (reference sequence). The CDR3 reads CASSPTPGLSTDTQYF. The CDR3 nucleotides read TGTGCCAGCAGCCCAACCCCGGGACTAAGCACAGATACGCAGTATTTT.

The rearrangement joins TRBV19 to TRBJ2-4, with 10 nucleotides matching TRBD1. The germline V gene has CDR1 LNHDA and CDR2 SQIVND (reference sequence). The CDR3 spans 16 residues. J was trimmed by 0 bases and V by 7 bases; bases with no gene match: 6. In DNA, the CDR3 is TGTGCCAGTACGGGGACAGGGGCGATAGCCAAAAACATTCAGTACTTC. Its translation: CASTGTGAIAKNIQYF.

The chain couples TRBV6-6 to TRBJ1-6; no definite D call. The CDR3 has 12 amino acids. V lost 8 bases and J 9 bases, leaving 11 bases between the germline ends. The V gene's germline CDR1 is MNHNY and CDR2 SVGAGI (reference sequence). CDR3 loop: CASRGEVSPLHF. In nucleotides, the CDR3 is TGTGCCAGCCGTGGGGAGGTTTCACCCCTCCACTTT.

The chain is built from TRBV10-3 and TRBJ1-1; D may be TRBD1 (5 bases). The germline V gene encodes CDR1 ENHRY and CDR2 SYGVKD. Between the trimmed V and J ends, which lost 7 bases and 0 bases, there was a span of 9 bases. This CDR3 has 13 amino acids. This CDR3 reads CAIKGVLNTEAFF. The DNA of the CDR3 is TGTGCCATCAAAGGGGTACTGAACACTGAAGCTTTCTTT.

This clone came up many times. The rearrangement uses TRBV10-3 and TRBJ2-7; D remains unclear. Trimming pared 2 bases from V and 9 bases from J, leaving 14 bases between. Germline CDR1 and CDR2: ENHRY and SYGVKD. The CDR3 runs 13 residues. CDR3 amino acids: CAISEGPKFGQYF. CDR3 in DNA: TGTGCCATCAGTGAGGGACCCAAGTTCGGGCAGTACTTC.

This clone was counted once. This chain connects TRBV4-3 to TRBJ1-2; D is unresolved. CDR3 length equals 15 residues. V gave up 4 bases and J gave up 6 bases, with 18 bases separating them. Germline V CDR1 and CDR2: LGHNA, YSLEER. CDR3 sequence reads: CASSPQLGIWDGYTF. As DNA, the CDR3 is TGCGCCAGCAGCCCCCAGCTGGGAATTTGGGATGGCTACACCTTC.

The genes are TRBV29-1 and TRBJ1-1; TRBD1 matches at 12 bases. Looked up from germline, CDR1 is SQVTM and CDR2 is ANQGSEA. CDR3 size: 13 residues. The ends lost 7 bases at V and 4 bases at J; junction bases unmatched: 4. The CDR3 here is CSGGTGGVTEAFF. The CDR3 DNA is TGCAGCGGGGGGACAGGGGGCGTCACTGAAGCTTTCTTT.

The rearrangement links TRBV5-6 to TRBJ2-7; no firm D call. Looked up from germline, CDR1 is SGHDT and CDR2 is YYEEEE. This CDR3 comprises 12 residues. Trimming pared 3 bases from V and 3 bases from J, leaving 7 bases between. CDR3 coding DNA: TGTGCCAGCAGCTACCAGTACTACGAGCAGTACTTC. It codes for CASSYQYYEQYF.